This is a list of T cell receptor beta chains from one sample in a study of T-cell reconstitution after alpha-beta-depleted transplantation in children. One entry per CDR3 protein, called by TCRdb with MiXCR from the PCR reads. Of around 500,000 distinct CDR3 sequences in the sample, roughly 23% were seen once. Here the sequenced sample was PBMCs, mostly from graft donor cells, taken 360 days after TCRalphabeta/CD19-depleted stem cell transplant. Source of these receptors: a boy less than two years old who had a stem cell transplant for acute myeloid leukemia, so the T cells may come from the graft donor. Both conserved end residues are part of each CDR3. The order of the fields is D gene, J gene, V gene, clone size, CDR3 protein, CDR3 DNA. The D gene is left open where the match is weak. Only part of the rows carry a size: once, few, many, or a class if the clone is expanded.

-	TRBJ2-2	TRBV20-1	-	CSARDPAGTGELFF	TGCAGTGCTAGAGACCCGGCGGGGACCGGGGAGCTGTTTTTT
-	TRBJ1-2	TRBV6-1	many	CASSSYGYTF	TGTGCCAGCTCGAGCTATGGCTACACCTTC
-	TRBJ1-1	TRBV12-3/TRBV12-4	few	CASSSDYTEAFF	TGTGCCAGCAGCTCCGACTACACTGAAGCTTTCTTT
-	TRBJ2-6	TRBV5-1	few	CASSLGWSASGANVLTF	TGCGCCAGCAGCTTGGGATGGTCCGCGAGTGGGGCCAACGTCCTGACTTTC
TRBD2	TRBJ2-1	TRBV20-1	many	CSARDRTSPYEQFF	TGCAGTGCTAGAGATAGGACTAGCCCCTATGAGCAGTTCTTC
-	TRBJ2-7	TRBV21-1	-	CASSKGAWGGLSYEQYF	TGTGCCAGCAGCAAGGGAGCCTGGGGGGGCCTATCCTACGAGCAGTACTTC
TRBD2	TRBJ2-1	TRBV6-1	few	CASRDSGGIFNEQFF	TGTGCCAGCAGGGATAGCGGGGGCATCTTCAATGAGCAGTTCTTC
TRBD2	TRBJ2-1	TRBV7-2	-	CASSYPTSGGAYNEQFF	TGTGCCAGCAGCTACCCGACTAGCGGGGGGGCCTACAATGAGCAGTTCTTC
-	TRBJ1-2	TRBV20-1	few	CSARESGLNYGYTF	TGCAGTGCTAGAGAATCAGGGCTAAACTATGGCTACACCTTC
-	TRBJ1-1	TRBV4-3	-	CASSQERRAEAFF	TGCGCCAGCAGCCAAGAAAGGAGGGCCGAAGCTTTCTTT
-	TRBJ2-1	TRBV24-1	few	CATSKGGVYEQFF	TGTGCCACCAGTAAAGGGGGGGTATATGAGCAGTTCTTC
-	TRBJ2-6	TRBV5-6	few	CASSFGGAISGANVLTF	TGTGCCAGCAGCTTCGGCGGGGCCATATCTGGGGCCAACGTCCTGACTTTC
TRBD1	TRBJ2-7	TRBV15	-	CATSRDSPDRVYEQYF	TGTGCCACCAGCAGAGATTCCCCGGACAGGGTCTACGAGCAGTACTTC
-	TRBJ1-1	TRBV21-1	-	CASSTSPLNTEAFF	TGTGCCAGCAGCACATCGCCCTTAAACACTGAAGCTTTCTTT
-	TRBJ2-1	TRBV10-3	-	CAISRDTNPGEQFF	TGTGCCATCAGTCGGGACACCAACCCGGGTGAGCAGTTCTTC
-	TRBJ2-5	TRBV28	many	CASKTTVQETQYF	TGTGCCAGCAAGACGACAGTCCAAGAGACCCAGTACTTC
-	TRBJ2-5	TRBV11-2	-	CASSLRLKTQYF	TGTGCCAGCAGCTTACGATTGAAGACCCAGTACTTC
TRBD2	TRBJ2-5	TRBV6-5	many	CASSYPGGRRETQYF	TGTGCCAGCAGTTATCCGGGGGGGCGCAGGGAGACCCAGTACTTC
-	TRBJ1-5	TRBV3-1	-	CASSQAWGFDQPQHF	TGTGCCAGCAGCCAAGCTTGGGGGTTCGATCAGCCCCAGCATTTT
-	TRBJ2-5	TRBV20-1	-	CSARDLGARETQYF	TGCAGTGCTAGAGATTTGGGGGCCAGGGAGACCCAGTACTTC
-	TRBJ2-1	TRBV7-6	many	CASSLARRSYNEQFF	TGTGCCAGCAGCTTAGCCCGGCGGTCCTACAATGAGCAGTTCTTC
TRBD1	TRBJ1-2	TRBV18	-	CASSPSRDRGGYTF	TGTGCCAGCTCACCAAGCAGGGACAGGGGAGGCTACACCTTC
-	TRBJ1-4	TRBV9	many	CASSAGTANEKLFF	TGTGCCAGCAGCGCGGGGACGGCCAATGAAAAACTGTTTTTT
-	TRBJ2-1	TRBV11-3	-	CASSLVSGGGYEQFF	TGTGCCAGCAGCTTAGTATCGGGGGGCGGGTATGAGCAGTTCTTC